Presented here are 14 T cell receptor beta chains from one specimen sequenced in a study of CD8 T cells in Susac syndrome. RNA totalling roughly 0.45 to 1 ug underwent reverse transcription with random hexamers. TCRdb re-called the immunoSEQ multiplex PCR reads through MiXCR, storing one row per CDR3 protein. The sample lists around 130,000 distinct CDR3 sequences; around 94% were seen once. Sequencing was performed on CD4+ T cells from PBMCs. The receptors derive from a human donor with multiple sclerosis.

The chain joins TRBV6-5 to TRBJ1-5; 8 positions match TRBD1. With 5 bases clipped from V and 6 bases from J, the junction kept 6 bases outside the gene matches. CDR3 length: 14 amino acids. CDR1 is MNHEY, CDR2 SVGAGI, per germline. Here the CDR3 DNA reads TGTGCCAGCAGTAATGGACAGGGCCGTCAGCCCCAGCATTTT. Its protein is CASSNGQGRQPQHF.

The chain has TRBV9 and TRBJ2-2; D not certain. Trimming took 1 base from V and 3 from J, leaving 7 bases between them. The CDR3 sequence is 14 residues long. Germline lookup yields CDR1 SGDLS and CDR2 YYNGEE. The CDR3 protein is CASSVPGDTGELFF. CDR3 sequence (DNA): TGTGCCAGCAGCGTACCAGGAGACACCGGGGAGCTGTTTTTT.

The gene calls are TRBV6-1 and TRBJ2-1, with 10 bases that match TRBD2. Per germline, CDR1 MNHNS and CDR2 SASEGT. Trimming took 6 bases from V and 6 from J; bases not matched to a gene: 14. CDR3 length: 17 residues. CDR3 in amino acids: CASSRTSGRRLINEQFF. In DNA form, the CDR3 reads TGTGCCAGCAGCCGGACTAGCGGTCGCCGTTTGATCAATGAGCAGTTCTTC.

This clonotype was picked up one time. The V gene is TRBV7-2, the J gene TRBJ2-1; D is tentatively TRBD1 or TRBD2 (5 bases each). The length of the CDR3 is 14 residues. Germline CDR1 reads SGHTA; CDR2 reads FQGNSA. The V end lost 5 bases, the J end lost 5 bases, and 13 bases lay between the germline ends. The CDR3 coding sequence is TGTGCCAGCAGCGGATCCGGGACCAACAATGAGCAGTTCTTC. As protein: CASSGSGTNNEQFF.

The rearrangement links TRBV11-1 to TRBJ2-7; D not resolved. V was shortened by 2 bases and J by 0 bases, with 5 bases between the two germline ends. The CDR3 has 13 residues. Per the germline V gene, CDR1 is SGHAT and CDR2 is FQDESV (reference sequence). The CDR3 DNA is TGTGCCAGCAGCTTACAAGTCTCCTACGAGCAGTACTTC. Encoded protein: CASSLQVSYEQYF.

J is TRBJ1-5 and V is TRBV27; the D is unclear. V was shortened by 6 bases and J by 0 bases, with 18 bases between the two germline ends. The germline V gene has CDR1 MNHEY and CDR2 SMNVEV (reference sequence). The CDR3 runs 17 residues. The CDR3 nucleotides read TGTGCCAGCAGCAGAGAGGCAGCGACCTATAGCAATCAGCCCCAGCATTTT. Translating it yields CASSREAATYSNQPQHF.

The rearrangement uses TRBV19 and TRBJ1-5; D not resolved. Germline CDR1 reads LNHDA; CDR2 reads SQIVND (reference sequence). Trimming pared 5 bases from V and 0 bases from J, leaving 14 bases between. CDR3 length: 16 amino acids. This CDR3 is CASSERDIGSNQPQHF. Here the CDR3 DNA reads TGTGCCAGTAGTGAGAGGGATATCGGTAGCAATCAGCCCCAGCATTTT.

The chain couples TRBV13 to TRBJ1-2; no clear D. Looked up from germline, CDR1 is PRHDT and CDR2 is FYEKMQ (reference sequence). V was pared by 2 bases and J by 6 bases, with 28 bases between. CDR3 size: 19 residues. The chain's CDR3 is CASSLLVPSPGLKSDGYTF. The CDR3 bases are TGTGCCAGCAGCTTATTAGTTCCCTCCCCGGGCCTAAAAAGCGATGGCTACACCTTC.

The V gene is TRBV12-3 or TRBV12-4, the J gene TRBJ1-1; tentatively, D is TRBD1 (5 bases). This CDR3 has 13 residues. Deletions cut 7 bases from V and 1 base from J, with 10 bases between. The CDR3 nucleotides read TGTGCCAGCACCGATCAGGGGAACACTGAAGCTTTCTTT. This gives the protein CASTDQGNTEAFF.

J is TRBJ2-7 and V is TRBV7-2; D gene uncertain. Germline V gene sequence: CDR1 SGHTA, CDR2 FQGNSA. V lost 3 bases, J lost 6 bases, and 12 bases lay in between. The CDR3 is 13 residues long. CDR3 DNA sequence: TGTGCCAGCAGCTTCAACGCCGGACGCGAGCAGTACTTC. Protein: CASSFNAGREQYF.

The chain combines TRBV19 with TRBJ1-5; no definite D call. The CDR3 runs to 15 residues. The ends were cut back, 3 bases at V and 2 bases at J, with 11 bases in the middle. Germline V CDR1 and CDR2: LNHDA, SQIVND (reference sequence). Here the CDR3 DNA reads TGTGCCAGTAGTATGTCGGGGTATGGCAATCAGCCCCAGCATTTT. Its protein is CASSMSGYGNQPQHF.

The V call is TRBV4-1, the J call TRBJ1-2; D gene ambiguous. V was cut by 1 base and J by 2 bases, with 14 bases left in between. CDR1 and CDR2 (germline): MGHRA, YSYEKL. This CDR3 comprises 16 residues. CDR3 amino acids: CASSQARTDSNYGYTF. The CDR3 DNA follows: TGCGCCAGCAGCCAAGCTCGGACTGACTCAAACTATGGCTACACCTTC.

The rearrangement links TRBV10-3 to TRBJ2-5; a weak D match, TRBD2 (5 bases). Trimming left V 4 bases short and J 5 bases short, with 11 bases between. CDR3 length equals 13 residues. The germline gives CDR1 ENHRY, CDR2 SYGVKD. Here the CDR3 reads CAISGIALETQYF. The CDR3, as DNA: TGTGCCATCAGTGGGATAGCGCTGGAGACCCAGTACTTC.

A single count supports this clonotype. The gene calls are TRBV19 and TRBJ1-4; no clear D gene. Trimming took off 3 bases at V and 7 bases at J, with 12 bases between the two ends. In germline, CDR1 is LNHDA, CDR2 SQIVND (reference sequence). The CDR3 consists of 14 residues. The CDR3 here is CASSIYSSGEKLFF. The CDR3, as DNA: TGTGCCAGTAGTATTTACTCTTCTGGTGAAAAACTGTTTTTT. Together with reference TRBV19 and TRBJ1-4, the CDR3 gives the full variable domain: DGGITQSPKYLFRKEGQNVTLSCEQNLNHDAMYWYRQDPGQGLRLIYYSQIVNDFQKGDIAEGYSVSREKKESFPLTVTSAQKNPTAFYLCASSIYSSGEKLFFGSGTQLSVL.